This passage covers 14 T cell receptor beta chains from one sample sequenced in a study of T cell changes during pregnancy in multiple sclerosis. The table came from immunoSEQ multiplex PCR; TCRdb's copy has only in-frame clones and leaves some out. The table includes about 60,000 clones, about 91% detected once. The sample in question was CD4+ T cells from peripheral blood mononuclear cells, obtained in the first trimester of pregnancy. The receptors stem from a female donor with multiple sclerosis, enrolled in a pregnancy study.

The CDR3 DNA reads as TGTGCCAGCAGCATTGGGACTATAGAGACCCAGTACTTC. Its protein product is CASSIGTIETQYF. V gene TRBV5-6 combines with J gene TRBJ2-5; TRBD2 aligns across 7 bases. CDR1 SGHDT and CDR2 YYEEEE come from the germline V gene. This CDR3 region has 13 residues. The J segment lost 4 bases and the V segment lost 4 bases, leaving 4 bases of the junction unmatched. Full variable domain (rest looked up from reference TRBV5-6 and TRBJ2-5): DAGVTQSPTHLIKTRGQQVTLRCSPKSGHDTVSWYQQALGQGPQFIFQYYEEEERQRGNFPDRFSGHQFPNYSSELNVNALLLGDSALYLCASSIGTIETQYFGPGTRLLVL.

In nucleotides, the CDR3 is TGTGCCAGCAGCTCCGACAGGGGGAACACTGAAGCTTTCTTT. This sequence encodes CASSSDRGNTEAFF. The chain carries TRBV7-2 and TRBJ1-1; TRBD1 matches 8 bases. CDR1 and CDR2 from the germline V gene are SGHTA and FQGNSA. This CDR3 contains 14 residues. With V trimmed by 4 bases and J by 1 base, 2 bases remained unmatched.

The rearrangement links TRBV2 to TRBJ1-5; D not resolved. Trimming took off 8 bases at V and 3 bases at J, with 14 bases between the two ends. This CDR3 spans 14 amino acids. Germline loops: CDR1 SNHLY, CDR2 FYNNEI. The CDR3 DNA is TGTGCCAGCGGCCGGGATGGCTTCAATCAGCCCCAGCATTTT. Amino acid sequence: CASGRDGFNQPQHF.

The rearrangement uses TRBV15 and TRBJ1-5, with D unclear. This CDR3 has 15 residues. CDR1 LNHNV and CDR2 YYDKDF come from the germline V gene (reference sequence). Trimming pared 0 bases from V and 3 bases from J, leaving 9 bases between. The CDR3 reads CATSRDGQLNQPQHF. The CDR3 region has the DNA TGTGCCACCAGCAGAGATGGGCAGCTCAATCAGCCCCAGCATTTT. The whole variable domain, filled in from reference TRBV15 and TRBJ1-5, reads DAMVIQNPRYQVTQFGKPVTLSCSQTLNHNVMYWYQQKSSQAPKLLFHYYDKDFNNEADTPDNFQSRRPNTSFCFLDIRSPGLGDTAMYLCATSRDGQLNQPQHFGDGTRLSIL.

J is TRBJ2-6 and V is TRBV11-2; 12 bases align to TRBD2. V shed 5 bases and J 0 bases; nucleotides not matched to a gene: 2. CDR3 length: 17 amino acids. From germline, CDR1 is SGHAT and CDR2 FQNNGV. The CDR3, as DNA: TGTGCCAGCAGCGTGGGACTAGCGGGCTCTGGGGCCAACGTCCTGACTTTC. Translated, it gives CASSVGLAGSGANVLTF.

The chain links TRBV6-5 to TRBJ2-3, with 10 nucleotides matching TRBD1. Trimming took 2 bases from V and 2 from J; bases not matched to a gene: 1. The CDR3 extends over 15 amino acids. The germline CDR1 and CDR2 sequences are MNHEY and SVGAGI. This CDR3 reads CASSYGTGDTDTQYF. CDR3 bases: TGTGCCAGCAGTTACGGGACAGGGGACACAGATACGCAGTATTTT.

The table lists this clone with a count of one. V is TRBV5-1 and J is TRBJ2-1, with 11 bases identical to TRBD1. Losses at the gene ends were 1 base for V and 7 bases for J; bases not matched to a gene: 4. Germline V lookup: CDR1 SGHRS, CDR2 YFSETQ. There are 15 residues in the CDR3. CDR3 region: CASSLQGTGGNEQFF. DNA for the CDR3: TGCGCCAGCAGCTTGCAAGGGACAGGGGGAAATGAGCAGTTCTTC. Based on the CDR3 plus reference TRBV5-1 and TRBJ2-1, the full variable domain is KAGVTQTPRYLIKTRGQQVTLSCSPISGHRSVSWYQQTPGQGLQFLFEYFSETQRNKGNFPGRFSGRQFSNSRSEMNVSTLELGDSALYLCASSLQGTGGNEQFFGPGTRLTVL.

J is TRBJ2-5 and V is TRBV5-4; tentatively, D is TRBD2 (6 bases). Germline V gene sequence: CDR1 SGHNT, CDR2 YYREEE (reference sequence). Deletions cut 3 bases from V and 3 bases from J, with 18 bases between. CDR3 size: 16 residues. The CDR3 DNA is TGTGCCAGCAGCTCATCGACACGGGCGGGGAAAGAGACCCAGTACTTC. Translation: CASSSSTRAGKETQYF.

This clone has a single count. The CDR3 loop reads CASSPPQGARETQYF. CDR3 coding DNA: TGTGCCAGCTCACCACCGCAGGGGGCGAGAGAGACCCAGTACTTC. This chain joins TRBV18 and TRBJ2-5; 8 bases line up with TRBD1. V gave up 0 bases and J gave up 4 bases; unmatched junction bases: 4. This CDR3 is built from 15 residues. Germline V gene lookup returns CDR1 KGHSH and CDR2 LQKENI.

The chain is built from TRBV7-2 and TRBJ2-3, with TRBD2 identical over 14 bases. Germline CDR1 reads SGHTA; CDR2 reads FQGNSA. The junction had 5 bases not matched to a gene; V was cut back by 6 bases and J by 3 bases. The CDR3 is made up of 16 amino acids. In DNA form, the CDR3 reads TGTGCCAGCAGGCAGACTAGCGGGGGGGCGACAGATACGCAGTATTTT. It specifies CASRQTSGGATDTQYF.

CDR3 bases: TGTGCCACCAGCAGAGCCCCTCTAGCGGGGGCAGGCTACAATGAGCAGTTCTTC. It specifies CATSRAPLAGAGYNEQFF. The chain joins TRBV15 to TRBJ2-1, with 10 bases lining up with TRBD2. J gave up 3 bases and V 1 base, and 9 bases lay outside the gene matches. CDR3 size: 18 residues. Germline V gives CDR1 LNHNV, CDR2 YYDKDF (reference sequence).

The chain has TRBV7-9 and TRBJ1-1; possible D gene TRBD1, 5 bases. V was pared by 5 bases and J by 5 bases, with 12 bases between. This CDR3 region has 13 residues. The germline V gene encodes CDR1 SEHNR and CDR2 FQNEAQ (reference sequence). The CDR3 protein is CASSPGGVTEAFF. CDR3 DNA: TGTGCCAGCAGCCCGGGAGGGGTTACTGAAGCTTTCTTT.

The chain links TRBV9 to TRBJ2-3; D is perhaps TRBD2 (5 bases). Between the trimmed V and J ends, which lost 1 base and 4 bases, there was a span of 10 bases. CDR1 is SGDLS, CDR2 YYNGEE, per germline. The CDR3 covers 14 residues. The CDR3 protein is CASSVRPEADTQYF. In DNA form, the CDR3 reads TGTGCCAGCAGCGTAAGGCCGGAGGCAGATACGCAGTATTTT.

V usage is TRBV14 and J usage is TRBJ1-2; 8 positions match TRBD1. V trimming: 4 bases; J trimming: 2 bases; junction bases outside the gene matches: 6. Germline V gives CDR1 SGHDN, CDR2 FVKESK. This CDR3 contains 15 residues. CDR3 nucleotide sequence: TGTGCCAGCAGCCGCCGACAGGGGTGGAACTATGGCTACACCTTC. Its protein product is CASSRRQGWNYGYTF.